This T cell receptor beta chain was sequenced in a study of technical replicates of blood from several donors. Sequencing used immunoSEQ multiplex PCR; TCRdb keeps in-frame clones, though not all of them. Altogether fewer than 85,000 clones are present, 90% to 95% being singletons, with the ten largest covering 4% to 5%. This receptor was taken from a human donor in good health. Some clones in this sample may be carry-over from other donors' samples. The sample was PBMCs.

The CDR3 DNA sequence: TGTGCCAGCAGCGGGGACTATCTCGGCGAGCAGTACTTC. Translated, it gives CASSGDYLGEQYF. The V gene is TRBV9, the J gene TRBJ2-7, with TRBD2 identical over 7 bases. This CDR3 has 13 residues. Per the germline V gene, CDR1 is SGDLS and CDR2 is YYNGEE. V lost 3 bases and J lost 6; bases outside the gene matches: 6.